Sequencing of this T cell receptor beta chain was carried out in a study of spatial heterogeneity in lung cancer. The overall study: Where present, follow-up PBMC were sequenced a median of about 22 months after resection. In the raw reads, each unique TCR and UMI combination was present more than ten times on average.

Described time point: blood at routine non-recurrence follow-up after resection. In its sample, this clonotype was seen a few times. The V gene end was trimmed by 6 bases and the J gene end by 3 bases; junction bases not matched to a gene: 8. The CDR3 extends over 15 amino acids. Per the germline V gene, CDR1 is LNHNV and CDR2 is YYDKDF (reference sequence). TCRdb re-called the 5' RACE reads through MiXCR, storing one row per CDR3 protein. The table has around 100,000 distinct CDR3 sequences, 11% seen once. This clonotype was sampled from a female donor with early-stage non-small cell lung cancer. The chain employs TRBV15 and TRBJ2-3, with 8 nucleotides matching TRBD1. Sample: PBMCs, taken at follow-up. The CDR3 nucleotides read TGTGCCACCAGTTACCGGGACAGGAAAACAGATACGCAGTATTTT. Translated, it gives CATSYRDRKTDTQYF.